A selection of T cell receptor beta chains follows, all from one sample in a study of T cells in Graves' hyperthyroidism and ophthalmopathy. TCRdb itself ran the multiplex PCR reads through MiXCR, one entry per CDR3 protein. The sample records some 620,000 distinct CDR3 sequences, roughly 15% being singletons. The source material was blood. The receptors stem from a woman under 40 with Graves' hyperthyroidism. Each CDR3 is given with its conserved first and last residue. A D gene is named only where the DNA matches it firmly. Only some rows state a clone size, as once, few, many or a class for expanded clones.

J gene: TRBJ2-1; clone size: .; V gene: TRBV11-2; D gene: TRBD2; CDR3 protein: CASSPELAPRVDEQFF; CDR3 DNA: TGTGCCAGCAGCCCCGAACTAGCGCCGAGGGTGGATGAGCAGTTCTTC
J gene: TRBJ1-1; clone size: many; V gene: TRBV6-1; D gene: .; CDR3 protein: CASTLRLNTEAFF; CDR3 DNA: TGTGCCAGCACCCTTCGGTTGAACACTGAAGCTTTCTTT
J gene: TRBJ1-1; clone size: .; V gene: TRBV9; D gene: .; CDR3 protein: CASSVADSTEAFF; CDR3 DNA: TGTGCCAGCAGCGTAGCGGACAGCACTGAAGCTTTCTTT
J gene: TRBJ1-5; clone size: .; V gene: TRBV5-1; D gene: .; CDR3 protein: CASSPGGYSNQPQHF; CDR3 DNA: TGCGCCAGCAGCCCCGGGGGCTATAGCAATCAGCCCCAGCATTTT
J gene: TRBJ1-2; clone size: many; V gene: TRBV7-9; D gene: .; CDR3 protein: CASSGGGNYGYTF; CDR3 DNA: TGTGCCAGCAGTGGGGGGGGGAACTATGGCTACACCTTC
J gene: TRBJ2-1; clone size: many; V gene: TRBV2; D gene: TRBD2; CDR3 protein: CASTLGLAGDNEQFF; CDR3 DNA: TGTGCCAGCACCCTTGGACTAGCGGGAGATAATGAGCAGTTCTTC
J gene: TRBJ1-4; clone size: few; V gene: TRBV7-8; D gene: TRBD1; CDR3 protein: CASGEGAGEKLFF; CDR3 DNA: TGTGCCAGCGGGGAGGGGGCGGGTGAAAAACTGTTTTTT
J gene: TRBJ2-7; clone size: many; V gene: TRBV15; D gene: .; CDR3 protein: CATSRDGAGHTYEQYF; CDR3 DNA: TGTGCCACCAGCAGAGATGGAGCTGGGCACACTTACGAGCAGTACTTC
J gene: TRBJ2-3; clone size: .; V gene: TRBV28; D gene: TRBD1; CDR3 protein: CATRRGDTQYF; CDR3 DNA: TGTGCCACCCGCAGGGGGGATACGCAGTATTTT
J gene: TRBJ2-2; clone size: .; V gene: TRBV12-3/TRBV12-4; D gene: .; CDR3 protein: CASSSETNPGELFF; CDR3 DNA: TGTGCCAGCAGTTCCGAGACTAATCCCGGGGAGCTGTTTTTT
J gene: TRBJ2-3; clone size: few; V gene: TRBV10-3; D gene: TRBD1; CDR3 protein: CAIRKTGTGAVDTQYF; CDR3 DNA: TGTGCCATCAGGAAGACCGGGACAGGGGCGGTAGATACGCAGTATTTT
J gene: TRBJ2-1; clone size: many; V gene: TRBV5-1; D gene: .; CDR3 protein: CASSLEASVYNEQFF; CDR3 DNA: TGCGCCAGCAGCTTGGAGGCCTCCGTCTACAATGAGCAGTTCTTC
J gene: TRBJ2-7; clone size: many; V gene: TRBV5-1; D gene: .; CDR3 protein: CASNEGVYSYEQYF; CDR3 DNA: TGCGCCAGCAACGAGGGGGTGTACTCCTACGAGCAGTACTTC
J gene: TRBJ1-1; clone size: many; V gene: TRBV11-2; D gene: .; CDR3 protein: CASSPTVRVLEAFF; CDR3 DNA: TGTGCCAGCAGCCCAACGGTCCGGGTCCTTGAAGCTTTCTTT
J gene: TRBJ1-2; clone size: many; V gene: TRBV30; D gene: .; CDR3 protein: CAWSVQRRGVSTF; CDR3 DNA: TGTGCCTGGAGTGTACAGCGGAGGGGGGTGTCCACCTTC
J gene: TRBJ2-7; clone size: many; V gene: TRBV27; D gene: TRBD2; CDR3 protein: CASSRTSGITYEQYF; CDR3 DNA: TGTGCCAGCAGTCGTACTAGCGGGATTACCTACGAGCAGTACTTC
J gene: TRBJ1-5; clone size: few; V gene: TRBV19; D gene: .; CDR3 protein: CASWGRGNQPQHF; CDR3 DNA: TGTGCCAGTTGGGGTAGGGGCAATCAGCCCCAGCATTTT
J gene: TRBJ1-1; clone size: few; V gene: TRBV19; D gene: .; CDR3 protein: CASSIGQVNTEAFF; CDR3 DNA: TGTGCCAGTAGTATAGGGCAGGTGAACACTGAAGCTTTCTTT
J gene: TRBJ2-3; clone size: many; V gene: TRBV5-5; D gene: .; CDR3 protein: CASSLWAGTDTQYF; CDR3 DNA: TGTGCCAGCAGCTTGTGGGCGGGCACAGATACGCAGTATTTT
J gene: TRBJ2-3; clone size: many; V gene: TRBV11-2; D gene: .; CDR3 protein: CASSSRTAGLTDTQYF; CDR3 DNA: TGTGCCAGCAGCTCGAGGACAGCCGGACTCACAGATACGCAGTATTTT
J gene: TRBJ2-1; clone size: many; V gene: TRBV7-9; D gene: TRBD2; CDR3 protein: CASSLGASGRFNEQFF; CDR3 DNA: TGTGCCAGCAGCTTAGGGGCTAGCGGGAGGTTCAATGAGCAGTTCTTC
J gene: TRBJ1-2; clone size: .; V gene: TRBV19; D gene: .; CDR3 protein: CASLRHNYGYTF; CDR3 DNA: TGTGCCAGTCTCAGACACAACTATGGCTACACCTTC
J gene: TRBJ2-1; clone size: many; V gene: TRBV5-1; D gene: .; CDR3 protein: CASSLGRPASNNEQFF; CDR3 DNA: TGCGCCAGCAGCTTGGGACGACCTGCCTCTAACAATGAGCAGTTCTTC
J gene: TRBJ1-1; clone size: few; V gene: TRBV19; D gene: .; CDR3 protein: CASSIIVDTEAFF; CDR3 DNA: TGTGCCAGTAGTATCATCGTAGACACTGAAGCTTTCTTT
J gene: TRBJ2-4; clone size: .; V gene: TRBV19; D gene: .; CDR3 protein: CASKRGGGAKNIQYF; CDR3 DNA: TGTGCCAGTAAAAGGGGTGGTGGTGCCAAAAACATTCAGTACTTC
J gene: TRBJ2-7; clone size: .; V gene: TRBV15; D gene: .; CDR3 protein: CATSSDPRQPIYEQYF; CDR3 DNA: TGTGCCACCAGCAGCGATCCGAGACAGCCGATCTACGAGCAGTACTTC
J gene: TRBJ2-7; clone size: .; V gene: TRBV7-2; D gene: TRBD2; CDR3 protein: CASNLRLAGTYEQYF; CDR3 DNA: TGTGCCAGCAACCTCAGACTAGCGGGAACCTACGAGCAGTACTTC
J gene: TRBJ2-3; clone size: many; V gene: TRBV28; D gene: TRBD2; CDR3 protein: CASSSLAGPTDTQYF; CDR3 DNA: TGTGCCAGCAGTTCCCTAGCGGGTCCCACAGATACGCAGTATTTT
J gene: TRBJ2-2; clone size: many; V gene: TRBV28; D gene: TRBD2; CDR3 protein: CASLGWTSRYYTGELFF; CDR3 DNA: TGTGCCAGCCTGGGATGGACTAGCCGATATTACACCGGGGAGCTGTTTTTT
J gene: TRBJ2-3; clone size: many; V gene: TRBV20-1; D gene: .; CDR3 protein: CSVGRVTGRADTQYF; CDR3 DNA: TGCAGTGTTGGCCGTGTGACAGGTCGCGCAGATACGCAGTATTTT
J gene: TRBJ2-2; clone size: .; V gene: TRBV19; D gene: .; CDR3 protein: CASSTTLGGYTGELFF; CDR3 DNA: TGTGCCAGTAGCACAACCTTAGGCGGCTACACCGGGGAGCTGTTTTTT
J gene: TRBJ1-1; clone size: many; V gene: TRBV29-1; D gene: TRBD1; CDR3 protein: CSVEGQQNTEAFF; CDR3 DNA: TGCAGCGTTGAGGGACAGCAGAACACTGAAGCTTTCTTT
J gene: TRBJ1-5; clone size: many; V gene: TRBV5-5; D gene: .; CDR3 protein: CASSLLGSVQPQHF; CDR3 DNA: TGTGCCAGCAGCTTGTTAGGTTCGGTTCAGCCCCAGCATTTT
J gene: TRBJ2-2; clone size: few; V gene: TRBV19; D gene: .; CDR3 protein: CASSSVGFTGELFF; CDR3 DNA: TGTGCCAGTAGTTCCGTTGGATTTACCGGGGAGCTGTTTTTT
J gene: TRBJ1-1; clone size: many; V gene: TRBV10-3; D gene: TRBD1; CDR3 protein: CAISRDRGNTEAFF; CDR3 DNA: TGTGCCATCAGCCGGGACAGGGGGAACACTGAAGCTTTCTTT
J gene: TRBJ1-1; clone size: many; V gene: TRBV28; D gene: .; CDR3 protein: CASSDDLQGDTEAFF; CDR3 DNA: TGTGCCAGCAGCGACGACTTACAGGGAGACACTGAAGCTTTCTTT
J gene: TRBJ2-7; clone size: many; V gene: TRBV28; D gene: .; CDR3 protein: CASSFVSGIYEQYF; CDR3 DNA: TGTGCCAGCAGTTTCGTGTCAGGAATCTACGAGCAGTACTTC
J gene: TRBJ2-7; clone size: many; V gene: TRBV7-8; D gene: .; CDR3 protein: CASSIGGTYEQYF; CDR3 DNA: TGTGCCAGCAGCATAGGCGGAACCTACGAGCAGTACTTC
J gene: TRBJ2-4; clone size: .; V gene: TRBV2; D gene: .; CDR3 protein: CASRGTGPIAKNIQYF; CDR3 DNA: TGTGCCAGCAGGGGCACAGGGCCGATAGCCAAAAACATTCAGTACTTC
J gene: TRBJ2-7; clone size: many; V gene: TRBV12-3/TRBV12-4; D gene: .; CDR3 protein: CASSRAFPGGAGEQYF; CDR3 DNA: TGTGCCAGCAGTCGCGCTTTTCCAGGGGGAGCGGGGGAGCAGTACTTC
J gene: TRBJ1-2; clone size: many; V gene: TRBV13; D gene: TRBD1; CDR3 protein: CASSLPTGDGYTF; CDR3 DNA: TGTGCCAGCAGCTTACCCACAGGGGATGGCTACACCTTC
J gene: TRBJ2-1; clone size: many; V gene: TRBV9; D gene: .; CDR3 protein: CASSARTESYEQFF; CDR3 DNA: TGTGCCAGCAGCGCTCGGACAGAAAGTTACGAGCAGTTCTTC
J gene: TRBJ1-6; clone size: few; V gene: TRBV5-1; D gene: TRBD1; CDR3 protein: CASSLDRGLGNSPLHF; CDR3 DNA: TGCGCCAGCAGCTTGGACAGGGGGTTGGGTAATTCACCCCTCCACTTT
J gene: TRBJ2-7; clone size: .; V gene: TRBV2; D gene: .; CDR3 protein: CASSEGTAGYEQYF; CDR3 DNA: TGTGCCAGCAGTGAGGGGACTGCCGGGTACGAGCAGTACTTC
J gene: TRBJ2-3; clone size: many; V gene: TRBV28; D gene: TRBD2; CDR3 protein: CASSTPRLAGGPRDTQYF; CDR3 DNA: TGTGCCAGCAGTACTCCCCGATTAGCGGGAGGGCCTCGTGATACGCAGTATTTT
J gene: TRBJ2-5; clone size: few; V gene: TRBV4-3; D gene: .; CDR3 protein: CASSQGVGTGSEETQYF; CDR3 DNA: TGCGCCAGCAGCCAAGGGGTGGGGACGGGTTCGGAAGAGACCCAGTACTTC
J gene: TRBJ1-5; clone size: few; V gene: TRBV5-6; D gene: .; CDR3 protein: CASSLMAVSNQPQHF; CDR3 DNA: TGTGCCAGCAGCTTGATGGCCGTAAGCAATCAGCCCCAGCATTTT
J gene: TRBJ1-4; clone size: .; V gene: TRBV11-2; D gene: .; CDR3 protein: CASSLQFGYEKLFF; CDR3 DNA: TGTGCCAGCAGCTTACAGTTTGGTTATGAAAAACTGTTTTTT
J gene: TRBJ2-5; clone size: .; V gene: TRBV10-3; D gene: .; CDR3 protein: CAIGYQETQYF; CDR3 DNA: TGTGCCATCGGGTACCAAGAGACCCAGTACTTC
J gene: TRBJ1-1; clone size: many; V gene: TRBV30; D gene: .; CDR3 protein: CAWSVRRQLTFF; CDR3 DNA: TGTGCCTGGAGTGTACGCCGACAGCTCACTTTCTTT